These 13 T cell receptor beta chains were sequenced from one sample in a study of control samples from healthy donors and cancer patients. Generated by immunoSEQ multiplex PCR, the TCRdb table keeps only in-frame clones and is missing some. The sample holds around 110,000 clones, more than 70% seen once. Sequenced: blood. Source of these receptors: a woman aged 65 to 85 in good health.

The gene calls are TRBV19 and TRBJ1-2; 7 nucleotides match TRBD1. From germline, CDR1 is LNHDA and CDR2 SQIVND (reference sequence). V shed 6 bases and J 3 bases; nucleotides not matched to a gene: 13. The CDR3 length is 16 residues. The CDR3 coding sequence is TGTGCCAGTAGCCCAACAGGGGCCGCGGACCACTATGGCTACACCTTC. Its translation is CASSPTGAADHYGYTF.

The chain couples TRBV6-5 to TRBJ1-4, with a tentative D call TRBD1 (5 bases). This CDR3 contains 16 residues. Looked up from germline, CDR1 is MNHEY and CDR2 is SVGAGI. V was clipped by 2 bases and J by 0 bases, with 10 bases between them. CDR3 protein: CASSYLGPATNEKLFF. As DNA, the CDR3 is TGTGCCAGCAGTTACCTGGGGCCTGCAACTAATGAAAAACTGTTTTTT.

The chain joins TRBV10-3 to TRBJ2-5, with D possibly being TRBD1 (6 bases). This CDR3 is built from 14 residues. Trimming left V 6 bases short and J 5 bases short, with 16 bases between. The V gene's germline CDR1 is ENHRY and CDR2 SYGVKD. The CDR3, as DNA: TGTGCCATCAGCAAAACAGGGCCCTATGAGACCCAGTACTTC. As protein: CAISKTGPYETQYF.

The rearrangement joins TRBV21-1 to TRBJ2-2; the table's D call of TRBD2 was not tested on the DNA. TRBV21-1 is reported as a pseudogene. CDR3 length: 14 amino acids. CDR3 loop: CASTNPTSHRGAVF. The CDR3 nucleotides read TGTGCCAGCACCAACCCCACCTCACACCGGGGAGCTGTTTTT.

J is TRBJ1-2 and V is TRBV19; D gene unclear. V lost 5 bases, J lost 7 bases, and 17 bases lay in between. Germline CDR1 reads LNHDA; CDR2 reads SQIVND (reference sequence). This CDR3 has 14 amino acids. CDR3 nucleotides: TGTGCCAGTAGTCCGAGGACCCTATGGTCTGGCTACACCTTC. Translating it yields CASSPRTLWSGYTF.

The rearrangement joins TRBV18 to TRBJ2-3; no clear D gene. This CDR3 region has 12 residues. The germline V and J ends were trimmed by 3 bases and 2 bases, with 3 bases remaining between them. Per the germline V gene, CDR1 is KGHSH and CDR2 is LQKENI. The CDR3: CASSPITDTQYF. DNA for the CDR3: TGTGCCAGCTCACCTATCACAGATACGCAGTATTTT.

In this sample, this clone turned up once. This chain links TRBV6-6 with TRBJ2-7; 7 positions match TRBD1. Germline CDR1 reads MNHNY; CDR2 reads SVGAGI (reference sequence). CDR3 length equals 14 residues. V gave up 4 bases and J gave up 4 bases; unmatched junction bases: 7. CDR3 in amino acids: CASSSKAGGYEQYF. The CDR3 bases are TGTGCCAGCAGTTCAAAGGCAGGGGGATACGAGCAGTACTTC.

The J gene is TRBJ1-5, the V gene TRBV19; D call uncertain. V was clipped by 3 bases and J by 1 base, with 7 bases between them. This CDR3 region has 14 residues. CDR1 is LNHDA, CDR2 SQIVND, per germline (reference sequence). Here the CDR3 reads CASSMERSNQPQHF. CDR3 sequence (DNA): TGTGCCAGTAGTATGGAGAGGAGCAATCAGCCCCAGCATTTT.

A few counts support this clone. The chain employs TRBV2 and TRBJ1-5, with a possible D match to TRBD1 (5 bases). V gave up 5 bases and J gave up 1 base, with 15 bases separating them. Germline V lookup: CDR1 SNHLY, CDR2 FYNNEI. CDR3 length equals 16 residues. The CDR3 region has the DNA TGTGCCAGCAGTCCCCAGGGCCCCGCCAGCAATCAGCCCCAGCATTTT. Translation gives CASSPQGPASNQPQHF. The entire variable domain, with the rest obtained from reference TRBV2 and TRBJ1-5, is as follows: EPEVTQTPSHQVTQMGQEVILRCVPISNHLYFYWYRQILGQKVEFLVSFYNNEISEKSEIFDDQFSVERPDGSNFTLKIRSTKLEDSAMYFCASSPQGPASNQPQHFGDGTRLSIL.

V gene TRBV11-2 combines with J gene TRBJ2-5; possibly TRBD1 for D (5 bases). Germline CDR1 reads SGHAT; CDR2 reads FQNNGV. The V end lost 1 base, the J end lost 1 base, and 16 bases lay between the germline ends. The CDR3 length is 17 residues. The CDR3, as DNA: TGTGCCAGCAGCTTAGGAGTGGGGCAGGGTTTCCAAGAGACCCAGTACTTC. The encoded protein is CASSLGVGQGFQETQYF.

This clone was counted once. This chain connects TRBV7-8 to TRBJ2-2; 8 nucleotides align to TRBD2. This CDR3 contains 18 residues. In germline, CDR1 is SGHVS, CDR2 FQNEAQ. Germline trimming cut 5 bases from V and 3 bases from J; bases unmatched to any gene: 14. CDR3 region: CASSQSIGAGEYTGELFF. The CDR3 region has the DNA TGTGCCAGCAGCCAGTCGATAGGAGCGGGGGAGTACACCGGGGAGCTGTTTTTT.

The chain joins TRBV5-5 to TRBJ2-5; 10 bases match TRBD1. V gave up 0 bases and J gave up 5 bases; unmatched junction bases: 4. CDR1 is SGHKS and CDR2 is YYEKEE in the germline V gene (reference sequence). The CDR3 is 15 residues long. In nucleotides, the CDR3 is TGTGCCAGCAGCTTGGGGACAGGGGGTGGGGAGACCCAGTACTTC. This sequence encodes CASSLGTGGGETQYF.

The chain uses TRBV9 and TRBJ1-5; TRBD1 matches at 7 bases. From germline, CDR1 is SGDLS and CDR2 YYNGEE. V trimming: 4 bases; J trimming: 4 bases; junction bases outside the gene matches: 5. The CDR3 contains 14 residues. The CDR3 loop reads CASSLSQGNQPQHF. In DNA form, the CDR3 reads TGTGCCAGCAGCCTTTCACAGGGGAATCAGCCCCAGCATTTT.